This T cell receptor (beta chain) was captured in a study of T cell repertoires in cytomegalovirus infection. Study-level background: Public TCR beta signatures provided an indication of both CMV infection and a matching HLA type. Broader study findings: Predominance within the ex vivo response was attributable to HLA-C-restricted CMV-specific TCR beta clonotypes.

The CDR3 extends over 14 amino acids. Germline values: CDR1 LNHDA, CDR2 SQIVND (reference sequence). Trimming removed 3 bases at V and 2 bases at J, with 10 bases between. One entry per CDR3 protein results from TCRdb running MiXCR on the reads. In the table there are some 97,000 distinct CDR3 sequences, 20% to 30% of which are singletons. A remark on this clonotype: Its antigen is not known.

Sample: CD8+ T cells from PBMCs. This TCR came from a human donor in good health (CMV status not recorded). Some clones in this sample may be carry-over from other donors' samples. This chain joins TRBV19 and TRBJ1-2; D remains ambiguous. CDR3 protein: CASSIPPPNYGYTF. DNA of the CDR3: TGTGCCAGTAGTATCCCACCACCAAACTATGGCTACACCTTC.